The present T cell receptor (beta chain) was sequenced within a study of beta chain features in type 1 diabetes. Study-wide points: Naive, central memory and regulatory TCRB repertoires appeared more similar among patients than healthy donors.

The CDR3 is made up of 16 amino acids. Per germline, CDR1 LGHNA and CDR2 YSLEER. V lost 0 bases, J lost 1 base, and 11 bases lay in between. This clone was counted only a few times. Its target is unknown. Every isolated RNA sample was fully reverse transcribed, so sequencing captured expressed TCRB transcripts. The average read count of naive, central memory and regulatory T cell samples was some 3.8 million. This table comes from immunoSEQ multiplex PCR, and its TCRdb copy is limited to in-frame clones, with some not included. This repertoire shows around 500,000 clones, approximately 10% found once; its top ten account for 0.045% to 0.05%.

The clonotype was recovered from a woman aged 18-29 years in good health. The sequencing input was naive CD4+ T cells from blood. The rearrangement uses TRBV4-3 and TRBJ2-3; the D gene is possibly TRBD2 (6 bases). The CDR3, as DNA: TGCGCCAGCAGCCAAGATACCAGGAGGGGCACAGATACGCAGTATTTT. Amino acid sequence: CASSQDTRRGTDTQYF.